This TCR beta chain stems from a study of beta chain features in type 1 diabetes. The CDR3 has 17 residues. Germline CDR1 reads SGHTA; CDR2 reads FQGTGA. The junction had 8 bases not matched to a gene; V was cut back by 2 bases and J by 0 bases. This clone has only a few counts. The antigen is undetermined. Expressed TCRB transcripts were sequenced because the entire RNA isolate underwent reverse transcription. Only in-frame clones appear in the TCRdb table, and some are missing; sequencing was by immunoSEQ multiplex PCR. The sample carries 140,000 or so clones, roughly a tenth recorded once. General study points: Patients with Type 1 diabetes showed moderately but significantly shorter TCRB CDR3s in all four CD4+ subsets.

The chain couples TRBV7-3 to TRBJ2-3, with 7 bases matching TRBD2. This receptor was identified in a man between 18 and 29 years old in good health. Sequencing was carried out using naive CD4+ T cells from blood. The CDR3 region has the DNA TGTGCCAGCAGCTTATTTGCTAGCGGTACGAGCACAGATACGCAGTATTTT. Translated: CASSLFASGTSTDTQYF.